What follows describes a single TCR beta chain. Amplified regions were TCR beta CDR3 sequences from RNA transcripts. The HTBI set primed first-round TCR CDR3 RT-PCR. TCRdb reprocessed the multiplex PCR reads via MiXCR and lists one record per CDR3 protein. Of fewer than 700,000 distinct CDR3 sequences in the sample, around 15% were seen once. The sample comes from a study of T cells in Graves' hyperthyroidism and ophthalmopathy. This CDR3 region has 16 residues. Germline CDR1 SGHTA, CDR2 FQGNSA. V was pared by 5 bases and J by 1 base, with 7 bases of the junction left unmatched. The clonotype originates from a woman aged 25 to 45 with Graves' hyperthyroidism. What was sequenced was blood. V usage is TRBV7-2 and J usage is TRBJ2-2; 7 bases line up with TRBD2. The CDR3 DNA reads as TGTGCCAGCAGCCATCAGGAGCGGGAGAACACCGGGGAGCTGTTTTTT. It encodes CASSHQERENTGELFF.